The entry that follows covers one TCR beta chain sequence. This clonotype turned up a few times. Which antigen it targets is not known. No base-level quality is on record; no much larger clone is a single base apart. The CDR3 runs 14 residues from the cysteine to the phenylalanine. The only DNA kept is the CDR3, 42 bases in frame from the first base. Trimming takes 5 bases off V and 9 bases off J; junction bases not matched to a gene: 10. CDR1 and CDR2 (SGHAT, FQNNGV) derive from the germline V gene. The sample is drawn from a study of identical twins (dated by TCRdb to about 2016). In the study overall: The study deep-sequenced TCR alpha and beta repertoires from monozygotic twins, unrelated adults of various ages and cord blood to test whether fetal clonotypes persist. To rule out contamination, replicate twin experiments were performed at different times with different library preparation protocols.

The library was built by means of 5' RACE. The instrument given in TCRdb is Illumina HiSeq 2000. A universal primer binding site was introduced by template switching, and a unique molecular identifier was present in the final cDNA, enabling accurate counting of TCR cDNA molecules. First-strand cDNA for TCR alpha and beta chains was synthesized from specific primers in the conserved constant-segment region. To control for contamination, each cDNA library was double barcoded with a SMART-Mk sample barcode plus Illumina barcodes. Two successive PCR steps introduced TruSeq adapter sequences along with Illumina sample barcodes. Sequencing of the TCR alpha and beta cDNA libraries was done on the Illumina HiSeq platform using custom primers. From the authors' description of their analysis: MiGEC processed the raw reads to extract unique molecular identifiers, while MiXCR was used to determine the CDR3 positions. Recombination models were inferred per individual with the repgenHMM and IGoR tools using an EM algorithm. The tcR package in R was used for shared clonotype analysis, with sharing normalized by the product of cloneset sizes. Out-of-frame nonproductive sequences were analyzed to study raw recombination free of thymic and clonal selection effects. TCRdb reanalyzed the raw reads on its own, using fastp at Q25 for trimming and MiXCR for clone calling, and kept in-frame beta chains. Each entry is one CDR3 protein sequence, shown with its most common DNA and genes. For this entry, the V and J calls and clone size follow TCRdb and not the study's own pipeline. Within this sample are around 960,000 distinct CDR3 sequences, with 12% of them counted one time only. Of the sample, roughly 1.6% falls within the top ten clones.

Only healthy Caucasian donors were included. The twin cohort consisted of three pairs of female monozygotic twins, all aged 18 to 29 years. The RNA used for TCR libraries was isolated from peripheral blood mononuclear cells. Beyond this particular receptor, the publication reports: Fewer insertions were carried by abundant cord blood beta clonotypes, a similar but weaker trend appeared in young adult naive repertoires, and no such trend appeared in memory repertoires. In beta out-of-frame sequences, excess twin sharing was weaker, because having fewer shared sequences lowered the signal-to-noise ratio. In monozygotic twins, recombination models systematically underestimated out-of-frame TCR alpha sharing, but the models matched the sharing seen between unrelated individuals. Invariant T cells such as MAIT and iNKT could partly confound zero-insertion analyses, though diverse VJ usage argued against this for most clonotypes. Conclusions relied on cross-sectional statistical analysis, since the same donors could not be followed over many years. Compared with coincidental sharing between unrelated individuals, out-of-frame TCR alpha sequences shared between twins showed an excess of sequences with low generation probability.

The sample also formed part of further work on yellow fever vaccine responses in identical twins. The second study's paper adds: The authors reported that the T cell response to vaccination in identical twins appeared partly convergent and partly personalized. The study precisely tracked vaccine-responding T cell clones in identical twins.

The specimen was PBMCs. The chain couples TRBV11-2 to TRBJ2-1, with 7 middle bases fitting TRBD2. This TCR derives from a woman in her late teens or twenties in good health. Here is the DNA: TGTGCCAGCAGCCACTCGACTAGCCCCCCTGAGCAGTTCTTC. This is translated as CASSHSTSPPEQFF.